The present entry profiles one TCR beta chain with its context. What it binds is not known. CDR3 length: 15 residues. Germline trimming cut 7 bases from V and 5 bases from J; bases unmatched to any gene: 10. The V gene's germline CDR1 is KGHDR and CDR2 SFDVKD. This entry is derived from a study of T cell responses to AZD1222 COVID-19 vaccine. Produced via immunoSEQ multiplex PCR; TCRdb's table is partial and in-frame only. In the table there are around 100,000 clones, about 90% of which are singletons. Study-level findings and limits: Just a handful of AZD1222 recipients tested seropositive at baseline. Donors, mostly white British, included more females; clonal diversity was possibly underestimated. Vaccine-associated CD4 TCRs spanned spike, dominant at 160-218 and 743-854. The breadth and depth of Spike-specific TCRs increased once two AZD1222 doses had been given.

The chain joins TRBV24-1 to TRBJ2-5; 9 bases agree with TRBD2. This TCR was sampled from an adult in good health. The sequencing here drew on peripheral blood, taken on day 0 of MenACWY control vaccination. The CDR3 spells CATSLGLAGKETQYF. The CDR3 DNA is TGTGCCACCAGCCTCGGGCTAGCGGGGAAGGAGACCCAGTACTTC.